These 23 T cell receptor beta chains came from one sample sequenced in a study of blood T cells in healthy people across ages. For the second PCR, which ran for roughly 7 to 11 cycles, a sample-barcoded 5' primer and a J-beta primer mix were used. MiXCR, run by TCRdb on the 5' RACE reads, gives a single entry per CDR3 protein. The sample carries around 1,500,000 distinct CDR3 sequences, 28% recorded once. Sequenced: blood. All receptors derive from a woman aged 30 to 39 in good health.

This clonotype was recorded once. The chain joins TRBV29-1 to TRBJ2-5, with D possibly matching TRBD1 (5 bases). This CDR3 contains 12 residues. The V gene lost 7 bases and the J gene lost 0 bases, with 9 bases spanning the gap. CDR1 and CDR2 (germline): SQVTM, ANQGSEA. CDR3: CSGGRDQETQYF. The CDR3, as DNA: TGCAGCGGGGGCCGTGACCAAGAGACCCAGTACTTC. The full variable domain, in which reference TRBV29-1 and TRBJ2-5 provide the parts outside the CDR3, is SAVISQKPSRDICQRGTSLTIQCQVDSQVTMMFWYRQQPGQSLTLIATANQGSEATYESGFVIDKFPISRPNLTFSTLTVSNMSPEDSSIYLCSGGRDQETQYFGPGTRLLVL.

This chain uses TRBV3-1 with TRBJ2-1, with 8 bases lining up with TRBD2. Losses at the gene ends were 4 bases for V and 15 bases for J; bases not matched to a gene: 11. The germline V gene has CDR1 LGHDT and CDR2 YNNKEL (reference sequence). The CDR3 extends over 13 amino acids. The CDR3 DNA follows: TGTGCCAGCAGCCCCGGACTAGCACAGTCCCGGTTCTTC. Amino acids: CASSPGLAQSRFF.

The J gene is TRBJ2-1, the V gene TRBV28, with 13 bases matching TRBD2. The CDR3 runs 16 residues. J lost 7 bases, V lost 6 bases, and 9 bases had no gene match. Germline assignment: CDR1 MDHEN and CDR2 SYDVKM. For the CDR3, the DNA is TGTGCCAGCAGGGGTGGACTAGCGGGGGAGTTGAATGAGCAGTTCTTC. Translating gives CASRGGLAGELNEQFF.

This clonotype has at least ten counts. V is TRBV20-1 and J is TRBJ2-1; D may be TRBD2 (5 bases). V lost 3 bases and J 4 bases, leaving 13 bases between the germline ends. The CDR3 has 14 residues. Looked up from germline, CDR1 is DFQATT and CDR2 is SNEGSKA (reference sequence). The DNA of the CDR3 is TGCAGTGCTAGGGAGGACTCCGAATACAATGAGCAGTTCTTC. Residues: CSAREDSEYNEQFF.

This clonotype was observed a handful of times. A read error may account for a junction end that differs from germline. V and J are TRBV7-6 and TRBJ2-1; D may be TRBD2 (5 bases). Germline lookup yields CDR1 SGHVS and CDR2 FNYEAQ. This CDR3 comprises 13 residues. CDR3 coding DNA: TGTGCCAGCAGCTTAGACTTAGAGGGTGAGCGGTTCTTC. Amino acids: CASSLDLEGERFF. The full variable domain, with the rest looked up from reference TRBV7-6 and TRBJ2-1, is GAGVSQSPRYKVTKRGQDVALRCDPISGHVSLYWYRQALGQGPEFLTYFNYEAQQDKSGLPNDRFSAERPEGSISTLTIQRTEQRDSAMYRCASSLDLEGERFFGPGTRLTVL.

The V and J genes are TRBV4-1 and TRBJ1-2; 8 bases match TRBD1. Germline V CDR1 and CDR2: MGHRA, YSYEKL. This CDR3 is 16 amino acids long. Trimming took 4 bases from V and 2 from J; bases not matched to a gene: 9. This chain's CDR3 is CASSPGGQGANYGYTF. In DNA form, the CDR3 reads TGCGCCAGCAGCCCCGGGGGGCAGGGGGCCAACTATGGCTACACCTTC.

This clonotype was observed many times. V and J are TRBV20-1 and TRBJ2-7, with TRBD2 matching 10 bases. The junction had 20 bases not matched to a gene; V was cut back by 6 bases and J by 3 bases. Germline V gene data show CDR1 as DFQATT and CDR2 as SNEGSKA (reference sequence). CDR3 length: 18 residues. Here the CDR3 reads CSAKTYSLTSGTDYEQYF. CDR3 bases: TGCAGTGCCAAAACTTACTCCCTTACTAGCGGGACAGACTACGAGCAGTACTTC.

The chain has TRBV5-5 and TRBJ2-6; 8 bases are a match to TRBD1. From germline, CDR1 is SGHKS and CDR2 YYEKEE (reference sequence). The CDR3 is made up of 18 amino acids. V gave up 4 bases and J gave up 0 bases; unmatched junction bases: 9. CDR3 region: CASSRGTGQSSGANVLTF. The DNA of the CDR3 is TGTGCCAGCAGCAGGGGGACAGGCCAGAGCTCTGGGGCCAACGTCCTGACTTTC.

A note on this clonotype: One junction end disagrees with the germline gene, perhaps due to a read error. The gene calls are TRBV4-2 and TRBJ2-1; the D gene is possibly TRBD2 (5 bases). Germline values: CDR1 LGHNA, CDR2 YNFKEQ. This CDR3 is 14 amino acids long. As DNA, the CDR3 is TGTGCCAGCAGCCAAGCGAGGGAATACAATAAGCAGTTCTTC. Amino acid sequence: CASSQAREYNKQFF.

The chain recombines TRBV7-2 with TRBJ2-1, with D perhaps matching TRBD1 (5 bases). The CDR3 runs 14 residues. Trimming removed 7 bases from V and 2 bases from J, with 12 bases in between. The germline V gene has CDR1 SGHTA and CDR2 FQGNSA. The CDR3 DNA reads as TGTGCCAGCAAAGCAGGGCCCGCCTACAATGAGCAGTTCTTC. Residues: CASKAGPAYNEQFF.

This clonotype has a count of ten or more. This chain links TRBV6-6 with TRBJ2-5; D is uncertain. Trimming pared 8 bases from V and 4 bases from J, leaving 17 bases between. This CDR3 has 14 amino acids. CDR1 MNHNY and CDR2 SVGAGI come from the germline V gene (reference sequence). CDR3 in amino acids: CASVDETHLETQYF. CDR3 in DNA: TGTGCCAGCGTTGATGAAACGCACTTAGAGACCCAGTACTTC.

This sequence joins TRBV7-2 and TRBJ1-2; tentatively, D is TRBD1 (6 bases). Germline assignment: CDR1 SGHTA and CDR2 FQGNSA. The V end was cut by 5 bases, the J end by 8 bases, with 21 bases between. This CDR3 contains 15 residues. CDR3 region: CASSGTGSGAEGYTF. CDR3 nucleotides: TGTGCCAGCAGCGGTACAGGGTCGGGGGCGGAAGGCTACACCTTC.

The J gene is TRBJ2-3, the V gene TRBV20-1; the match to TRBD2 covers 10 bases. The germline gives CDR1 DFQATT, CDR2 SNEGSKA (reference sequence). V dropped 7 bases and J dropped 5; count of bases not matched to a gene: 18. This CDR3 is 17 amino acids long. The CDR3 protein is CSVQGGGLASRRDTQYF. CDR3 coding DNA: TGCAGTGTCCAAGGAGGGGGACTAGCGAGTCGAAGAGATACGCAGTATTTT.

This clonotype showed up just a few times. This chain links TRBV20-1 with TRBJ2-7; tentative D call: TRBD2 (7 bases). The CDR3 consists of 14 residues. V lost 6 bases to trimming and J lost 2 bases, with 17 bases between them. Germline CDR1 and CDR2: DFQATT and SNEGSKA (reference sequence). The CDR3 is CSAFPRGATYEQYF. The CDR3 DNA reads TGCAGTGCGTTCCCCCGGGGGGCTACCTACGAGCAGTACTTC.

CDR3 protein: CASSLAERPRGQYF. CDR3 nucleotide sequence: TGTGCCAGCAGCTTAGCCGAGAGACCTCGGGGGCAGTACTTC. The V gene is TRBV7-9, the J gene TRBJ2-7; tentative D call: TRBD2 (5 bases). Trimming removed 0 bases at V and 9 bases at J, with 15 bases between. The CDR3 covers 14 residues. Germline loops: CDR1 SEHNR, CDR2 FQNEAQ (reference sequence). Full variable domain (rest looked up from reference TRBV7-9 and TRBJ2-7): DTGVSQNPRHKITKRGQNVTFRCDPISEHNRLYWYRQTLGQGPEFLTYFQNEAQLEKSRLLSDRFSAERPKGSFSTLEIQRTEQGDSAMYLCASSLAERPRGQYFGPGTRLTVT.

This clonotype was detected a few times. This sequence joins TRBV9 and TRBJ1-5; possibly TRBD1 for D (6 bases). This CDR3 is 14 amino acids long. V lost 0 bases, J lost 4 bases, and 8 bases lay in between. Germline CDR1 is SGDLS and CDR2 is YYNGEE. The CDR3: CASSVGTDNQPQHF. The DNA of the CDR3 is TGTGCCAGCAGCGTAGGGACAGATAATCAGCCCCAGCATTTT. Supplemented by reference TRBV9 and TRBJ1-5, the full variable domain reads DSGVTQTPKHLITATGQRVTLRCSPRSGDLSVYWYQQSLDQGLQFLIQYYNGEERAKGNILERFSAQQFPDLHSELNLSSLELGDSALYFCASSVGTDNQPQHFGDGTRLSIL.

To note about this clonotype: Compared with germline, one end of the junction differs, possibly owing to a read error. The chain has TRBV5-1 and TRBJ2-2; D is ambiguous. CDR1 and CDR2 (germline): SGHRS, YFSETQ. This CDR3 contains 14 residues. Here the CDR3 DNA reads TGCGTCAGCAGCCTAAGTCTTCCCCCCGGGGAGCTGTTTTTT. Residues: CVSSLSLPPGELFF.

In the case of this clonotype: This may be a read error: a much more frequent sequence differs by one nucleotide. The chain couples TRBV4-1 to TRBJ2-2; the D is unclear. CDR3 length equals 14 residues. Germline V CDR1 and CDR2: MGHRA, YSYEKL. CDR3 bases: TGCGCCCGCAGCCAAGGATCCGTGACCGGGGAGCTGTTTTTT. This gives the protein CARSQGSVTGELFF.

The rearrangement joins TRBV27 to TRBJ1-1; unclear D gene. The germline V gene encodes CDR1 MNHEY and CDR2 SMNVEV (reference sequence). Trimming took 3 bases from V and 11 from J, leaving 13 bases between them. The length of the CDR3 is 12 residues. The CDR3 is CASSFPGLGAFF. CDR3 in DNA: TGTGCCAGCAGTTTTCCGGGATTGGGGGCTTTCTTT.

The sample holds one count of this clonotype. One junction end disagrees with the germline gene, perhaps due to a read error. CDR3 protein: CAGSQEVNFYEQYF. The DNA for the CDR3 is TGTGCCGGCAGCCAAGAAGTCAACTTCTACGAGCAGTACTTC. The chain couples TRBV4-2 to TRBJ2-7; D ambiguous. This CDR3 is 14 amino acids long. The V gene's germline CDR1 is LGHNA and CDR2 YNFKEQ.

This clonotype came up many times. The rearrangement uses TRBV7-8 and TRBJ2-3; 7 bases align to TRBD2. After removal of 3 bases from V and 5 bases from J, the junction contained 11 bases not matched to a gene. The CDR3 extends over 16 amino acids. The germline V gene has CDR1 SGHVS and CDR2 FQNEAQ. This CDR3 is CASSFIAGAGIDTQYF. In nucleotides, the CDR3 is TGTGCCAGCAGCTTCATAGCGGGTGCGGGGATAGATACGCAGTATTTT.

A word on this clonotype: Since a much larger clone is just one base distant, this may be a read error. The chain is built from TRBV20-1 and TRBJ2-5; no clear D. The V and J ends lost 0 bases and 7 bases respectively, with 12 bases between them. CDR3 length equals 13 residues. The germline CDR1 and CDR2 sequences are DFQATT and SNEGSKA (reference sequence). The CDR3 sequence is CSARDSTGATQYF. CDR3 nucleotide sequence: TGCAGTGCTAGAGATTCGACTGGAGCGACCCAGTACTTC.

This clonotype has more than one count but fewer than ten. The rearrangement links TRBV4-2 to TRBJ2-3; 8 bases line up with TRBD2. The V and J ends lost 0 bases and 2 bases, in that order; junction bases with no gene match: 4. The CDR3 is 16 amino acids. CDR1 is LGHNA, CDR2 YNFKEQ, per germline. In DNA, the CDR3 is TGTGCCAGCAGCCAAGAGCCGGGGGGGACCACAGATACGCAGTATTTT. Its translation is CASSQEPGGTTDTQYF.